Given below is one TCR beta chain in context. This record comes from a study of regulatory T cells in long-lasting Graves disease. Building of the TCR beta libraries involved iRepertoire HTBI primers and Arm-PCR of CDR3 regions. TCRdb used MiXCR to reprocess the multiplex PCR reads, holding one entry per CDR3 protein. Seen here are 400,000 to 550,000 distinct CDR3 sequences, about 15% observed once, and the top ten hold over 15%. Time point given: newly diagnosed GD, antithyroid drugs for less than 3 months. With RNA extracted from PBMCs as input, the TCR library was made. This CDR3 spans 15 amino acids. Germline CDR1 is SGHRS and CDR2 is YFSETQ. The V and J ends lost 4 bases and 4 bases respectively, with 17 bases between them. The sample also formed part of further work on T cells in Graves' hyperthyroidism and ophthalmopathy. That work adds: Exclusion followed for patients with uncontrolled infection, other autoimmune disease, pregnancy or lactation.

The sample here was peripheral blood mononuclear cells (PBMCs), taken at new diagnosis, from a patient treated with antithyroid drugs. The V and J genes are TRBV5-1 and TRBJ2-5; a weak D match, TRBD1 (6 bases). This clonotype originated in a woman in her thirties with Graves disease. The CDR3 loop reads CASSPGDRSRETQYF. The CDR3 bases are TGCGCCAGCAGCCCAGGCGACAGGTCCCGAGAGACCCAGTACTTC.